This TCR beta chain was observed in a study of identical twins. The study's findings and limits: For monozygotic twins, models underestimated out-of-frame TCR alpha sharing. Cord blood beta clonotypes present at high abundance carried fewer insertions; no such pattern appeared in memory repertoires.

This clonotype was observed many times. Its specificity is not known. Each donor (without exception) was a healthy Caucasian. TCRdb re-analysed the 5' RACE reads in MiXCR, keeping a single row per CDR3 protein. The sample has over 550,000 distinct CDR3 sequences, less than 9% seen once. Germline CDR1 and CDR2: DFQATT and SNEGSKA (reference sequence). V shed 1 base and J shed 11 bases, with 6 bases lying between them. The CDR3 extends over 10 amino acids. These sequences were also reported in another study, on yellow fever vaccine responses in identical twins. Per that study: Twins' vaccine T cell responses were reported to seem partly convergent and partly personalized.

The sequenced sample was PBMCs. The chain recombines TRBV20-1 with TRBJ2-1; possibly TRBD1 for D (6 bases). The clonotype comes from a woman between 18 and 29 years old in good health. The CDR3 nucleotides read TGCAGTGCTAGAGGGGACAAGCAGTTCTTC. This encodes CSARGDKQFF.